This T cell receptor beta chain was recorded in a study of blood T cell repertoires in COVID-19. For the study at large: COVID-19 samples from acute and convalescent phases originated in the United States, Italy and Spain.

The repertoire was sequenced with immunoSEQ multiplex PCR; TCRdb's copy has only in-frame clones and lacks some. The sample contains some 510,000 clones, around nine tenths of which appear only once. The germline V and J ends were trimmed by 5 bases and 1 base, with 10 bases remaining between them. This CDR3 is 13 amino acids long. Germline CDR1 reads SGHRS; CDR2 reads YFSETQ. What was sequenced was PBMCs or T cells enriched from blood (not recorded which). The receptor comes from a woman aged 40 to 55 who had recovered from COVID-19. The rearrangement joins TRBV5-1 to TRBJ2-7, with D possibly matching TRBD1 (5 bases). The CDR3 reads CASRKGLSYEQYF. The CDR3 DNA reads as TGCGCCAGCAGGAAGGGGCTTTCCTACGAGCAGTACTTC.